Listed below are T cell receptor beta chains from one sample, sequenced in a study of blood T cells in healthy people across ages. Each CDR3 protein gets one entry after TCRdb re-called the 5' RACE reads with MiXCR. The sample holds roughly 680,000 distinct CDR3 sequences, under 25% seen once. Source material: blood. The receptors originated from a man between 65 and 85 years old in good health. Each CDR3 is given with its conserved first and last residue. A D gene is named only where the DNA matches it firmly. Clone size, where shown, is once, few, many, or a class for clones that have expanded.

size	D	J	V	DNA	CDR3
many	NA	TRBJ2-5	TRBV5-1	TGTGCCAGCAGCTTACTCCAAGAGACCCAGTACTTC	CASSLLQETQYF
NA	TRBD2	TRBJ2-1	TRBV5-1	TGCGCCAGCAGCAGACTAGCGGGGCAGAACAATGGGCAGTTCTTC	CASSRLAGQNNGQFF
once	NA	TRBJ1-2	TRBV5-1	TGCGCCAGCAGCCTCACTACGCTGGGCTATGGCTACACCTTC	CASSLTTLGYGYTF
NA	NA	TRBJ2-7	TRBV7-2	TGTGCCAGCAGCTTAGCCCCCGACCTTCTGGGCGAGCAGTACTTC	CASSLAPDLLGEQYF
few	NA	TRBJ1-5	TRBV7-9	TGTGCCAGCAGCTTAGCGGAAGGAACTGGCAATCAGCCCCAGCATTTT	CASSLAEGTGNQPQHF
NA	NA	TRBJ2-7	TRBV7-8	TGTGCCAGCAGCTTATTCCCGAGCTCCTACGAGCAGTACTTC	CASSLFPSSYEQYF
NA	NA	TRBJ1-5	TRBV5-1	TGCGCCAGCAGCAGCGAGACAGGTTATAGCAATCAGCCCCAGCATTTT	CASSSETGYSNQPQHF
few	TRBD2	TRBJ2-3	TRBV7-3	TGTGCCAGCAGCTCAACTAGCGGGGTACGAGTTTCCACAGATACGCAGTATTTT	CASSSTSGVRVSTDTQYF
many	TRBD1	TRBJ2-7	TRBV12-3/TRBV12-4	TGTGCCAGCAGTTTCCAGGGGGCATACGAGCAGTACTTC	CASSFQGAYEQYF
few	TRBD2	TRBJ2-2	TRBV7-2	TGTGCCAGCAGCTTAGGGACTAGCGGGAGTATACCCGGGGAGCTGTTTTTT	CASSLGTSGSIPGELFF
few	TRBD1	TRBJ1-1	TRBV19	TGTGCCAGTAGTATCGGAAGGACAGGGGACACTGAAGCTTTCTTT	CASSIGRTGDTEAFF
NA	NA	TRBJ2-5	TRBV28	TGTGCCAGCAGTTTTCCCTTCCGTGAGAAGACCCAGTACTTC	CASSFPFREKTQYF
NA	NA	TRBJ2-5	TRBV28	TGTGCCAGCAGCTTACTGGCGGGAATAACCCAAGAGACCCAGTACTTC	CASSLLAGITQETQYF
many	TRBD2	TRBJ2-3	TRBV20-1	TGCAGTGCTCTCAATCTGCTAGCGGGAGTACCAGATACGCAGTATTTT	CSALNLLAGVPDTQYF
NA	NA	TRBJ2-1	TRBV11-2	TGTGCCAGCAGCTTAGATATGCGGAATGAGCAGTTCTTC	CASSLDMRNEQFF
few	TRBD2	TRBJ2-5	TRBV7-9	TGTGCCAGCAGCCTGACCCTAGCGGGAGTGTTAGAGACCCAGTACTTC	CASSLTLAGVLETQYF
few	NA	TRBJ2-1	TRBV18	TGTGCCAGCTCACCACCCATGGCTAACAATGAGCAGTTCTTC	CASSPPMANNEQFF
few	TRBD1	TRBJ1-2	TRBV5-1	TGCGCCAGCAGCTTGGAGGTAGGGGGCGGTGGCTACACCTTC	CASSLEVGGGGYTF
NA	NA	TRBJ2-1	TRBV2	TGTGCCAGCAGACCATTCAGTGGTTCCTACAATGAGCAGTTCTTC	CASRPFSGSYNEQFF
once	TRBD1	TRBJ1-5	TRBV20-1	TGCAGTGCTAGAATCGGGGGAGGGGGCGGAACTTATCAGCCCCAGCATTTT	CSARIGGGGGTYQPQHF
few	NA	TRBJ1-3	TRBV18	TGTGCCAGCCACCGGGACATAACAACAAGCTCTGGAAACACCATATATTTT	CASHRDITTSSGNTIYF
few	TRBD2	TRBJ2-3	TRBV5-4	TGTGCCAGCAGCTTGGCTAGCGGGAGGTTGGGTACGCAGTATTTT	CASSLASGRLGTQYF